What follows is one T cell receptor beta chain and its context. The record originates from a study of technical replicates of blood from a handful of donors. V lost 4 bases and J lost 3; bases outside the gene matches: 2. Per germline, CDR1 LNHDA and CDR2 SQIVND (reference sequence). The CDR3 extends over 13 amino acids. TCRdb's copy holds only in-frame clones and misses some; the assay was immunoSEQ multiplex PCR. Of about 59,000 clones in the sample, about 93% were seen once. The specimen sequenced was PBMCs. The chain has TRBV19 and TRBJ2-5, with 7 bases fitting TRBD1. This receptor was identified in a human donor in good health. Some clones in this sample may be carry-over from other donors' samples. The CDR3, as DNA: TGTGCCAGTAGTAACAGGGGAAAAGAGACCCAGTACTTC. This encodes CASSNRGKETQYF.